A single sample gave rise to the 7 T cell receptor beta chains below, sequenced in a study of T cells in Graves' hyperthyroidism and ophthalmopathy. What was amplified from RNA transcripts were TCR beta CDR3 regions. The HTBI primer set drove a first-round RT-PCR of the TCR CDR3. Using its own MiXCR run on the multiplex PCR reads, TCRdb lists one record per CDR3 protein. The table includes fewer than 400,000 distinct CDR3 sequences, approximately 25% detected once. The sequenced sample consisted of blood. The source is a man aged 50 to 60 with Graves' hyperthyroidism.

This chain's CDR3 is CASSPLSHAGELFF. CDR3 sequence (DNA): TGTGCCAGCTCACCACTCAGCCATGCCGGGGAGCTGTTTTTT. V usage is TRBV18 and J usage is TRBJ2-2; D is uncertain. V was clipped by 1 base and J by 6 bases, with 9 bases between them. This CDR3 contains 14 residues. From germline, CDR1 is KGHSH and CDR2 LQKENI.

This clonotype came up a few times. The chain combines TRBV6-1 with TRBJ1-3, with D possibly being TRBD1 (5 bases). In germline, CDR1 is MNHNS, CDR2 SASEGT. V dropped 6 bases and J dropped 3 bases, with 15 bases sitting between them. The CDR3 extends over 15 amino acids. This CDR3 reads CASRRQTPSGNTIYF. CDR3 coding DNA: TGTGCCAGCAGGAGACAGACACCAAGTGGAAACACCATATATTTT.

V is TRBV6-7 and J is TRBJ1-2; D ambiguous. TRBV6-7 is filed as an ORF, its function uncertain. This CDR3 has 14 residues. The V end was cut by 4 bases, the J end by 2 bases, with 11 bases between. CDR3 sequence: CASSCRSGNYGYTF. The CDR3 region has the DNA TGTGCCAGCAGTTGCCGATCAGGCAACTATGGCTACACCTTC.

This clonotype was seen a single time. CDR3 in amino acids: CSASPDGHYGYTF. The CDR3 DNA sequence: TGCAGTGCTAGTCCCGACGGTCACTATGGCTACACCTTC. This chain joins TRBV20-1 and TRBJ1-2; no firm D call. The V and J ends lost 3 bases and 3 bases respectively, with 11 bases between them. This CDR3 is 13 amino acids long. Germline CDR1 reads DFQATT; CDR2 reads SNEGSKA (reference sequence).

This rearrangement joins TRBV5-4 to TRBJ2-2; D tentatively reads TRBD1 or TRBD2 (6 bases each). The CDR3 is made up of 14 amino acids. V was shortened by 2 bases and J by 6 bases, with 11 bases between the two germline ends. Germline V CDR1 and CDR2: SGHNT, YYREEE (reference sequence). CDR3 bases: TGTGCCAGCAGCTTAAACAGGGAGGCCGGGGAGCTGTTTTTT. Translated: CASSLNREAGELFF.

J is TRBJ1-3 and V is TRBV30; possibly TRBD1 for D (5 bases). This CDR3 comprises 16 residues. CDR1 and CDR2 (germline): GTSNPN, SVGIG (reference sequence). Trimming took 0 bases from V and 0 from J, leaving 12 bases between them. The CDR3, as DNA: TGTGCCTGGAGTGTTGGCAGGGCTTACTCTGGAAACACCATATATTTT. It is translated as CAWSVGRAYSGNTIYF.

This clonotype turned up a few times. V is TRBV28 and J is TRBJ2-3, with 10 bases aligning to TRBD2. The CDR3 is 15 amino acids. J gave up 8 bases and V 6 bases, and 11 bases lay outside the gene matches. Germline loops: CDR1 MDHEN, CDR2 SYDVKM. CDR3 in amino acids: CASSKIRSSGSTQYF. Here the CDR3 DNA reads TGTGCCAGCAGCAAAATTAGGTCTAGCGGGAGTACGCAGTATTTT.